This T cell receptor (beta chain) comes out of a study of blood T cell repertoires in COVID-19 (dated by TCRdb to the early 2020s). A note on the overall study: Samples covering the acute and convalescent phases of COVID-19 were provided by collaborators in the United States, Italy and Spain. The material from the prospective study consisted of cDNA or gDNA derived from T cells, B-cell-depleted T cells, or PBMCs. Subjects who had been exposed to COVID-19, were actively infected with it, or had recovered from it provided the deeply sampled blood TCRbeta repertoires that made up the dataset. The repertoires were made available in a free public database intended to serve as a resource for research on the immune response to SARS-CoV-2. Samples came from the ongoing ImmuneRACE study (first 160 participants) plus 1,254 subjects from 6 global collaborators. A de-identified subject ID, COVID-19 status, age in years and sex were almost always included in the sample metadata. HLA class I and class II types, where available, came from metadata supplied by the sample provider rather than from assay-based typing. The paper's findings and limits, for the study overall: Clinical and demographic metadata were provided uncurated, with the amount varying by source and participant.

Whole blood was collected in K2EDTA tubes by collaborating institutions according to the institutions' own protocols. For TCRbeta analysis, collaborators shipped samples as frozen whole blood, isolated PBMCs, or DNA extracted from either of those sample types. The CDR3 sequence holds 14 residues, the cysteine and phenylalanine included. The sequence is cut down to CDR3 DNA, 42 bases in frame from base 1. CDR1 and CDR2 (PRHDT, FYEKMQ) derive from the germline V gene (reference sequence). At the junction V is shortened by 5 bases and J by 5 bases, with 12 bases in between. TCRbeta CDR3 regions were amplified from genomic DNA using the immunoSEQ Assay, a bias-controlled multiplex PCR. The published analysis was carried out like this. Nucleated cell counts per sample were estimated from amplification of reference gene primers within the assay. Sequence reads were collapsed and filtered to measure the absolute abundance of every unique TCRbeta CDR3 rearrangement. For each sample, productive Simpson clonality was calculated as the square root of Simpson's diversity index across productive rearrangements. What TCRdb holds here is the immuneACCESS table cut down to in-frame rearrangements. Part of the clones is not present; checked against another copy, under half of the missing clones reflect an unresolved V gene, and the others are unexplained. The V and J calls and the clone size are those of that table, but D and trimming were determined from the DNA. In this sample the table shows approximately 97,000 clones, around four fifths of which occur a single time. The ten top clones hold less than 5% of the sample.

Comments on this clone: Its cognate antigen has yet to be identified. No much larger clone is present one base from it, and per-base qualities are unavailable.

The source material was peripheral blood. This sequence uses TRBV13 and TRBJ1-4, and the D gene may be TRBD1, 6 bases matching. The receptor comes from a human donor in a cohort sampled during active COVID-19. The CDR3 reads CASSIGQLNEKLFF. The DNA sequence follows: TGTGCCAGCAGCATCGGACAGCTGAATGAAAAACTGTTTTTT.